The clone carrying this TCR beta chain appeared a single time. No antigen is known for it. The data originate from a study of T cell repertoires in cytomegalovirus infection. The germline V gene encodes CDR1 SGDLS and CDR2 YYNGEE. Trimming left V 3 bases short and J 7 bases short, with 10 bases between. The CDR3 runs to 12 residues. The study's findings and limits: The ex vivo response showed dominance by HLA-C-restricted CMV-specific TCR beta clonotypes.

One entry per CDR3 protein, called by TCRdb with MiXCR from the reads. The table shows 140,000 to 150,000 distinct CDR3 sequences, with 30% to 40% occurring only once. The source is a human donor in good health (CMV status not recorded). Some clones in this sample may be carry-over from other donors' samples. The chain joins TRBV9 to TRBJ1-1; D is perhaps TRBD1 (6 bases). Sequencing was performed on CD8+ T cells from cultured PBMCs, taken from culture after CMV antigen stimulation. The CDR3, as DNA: TGTGCCAGCAGCGACCAGGGGCATGAAGCTTTCTTT. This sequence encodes CASSDQGHEAFF.